This paragraph reports one T cell receptor (beta chain). Its specificity is not known. This record belongs to a study of shared clonotypes between healthy human individuals. Notes on the study in general: Investigators collected only blood, and repertoires in tissues likely differ. Clonotype sharing levels among donors were expected to vary with sequencing depth.

Deep-level assay runs were performed. TCRdb's copy holds only in-frame clones and misses some; the assay was immunoSEQ multiplex PCR. The sample holds about 600,000 clones, around three quarters seen once. V dropped 3 bases and J dropped 3; count of bases not matched to a gene: 13. Per germline, CDR1 SGHTS and CDR2 YDEGEE. CDR3 length equals 17 residues. Free of recent acute infections or vaccinations, the donors were healthy HIV-negative adults. The rearrangement joins TRBV5-8 to TRBJ2-7; 9 bases are a match to TRBD1. The receptor's source is a woman in her 40s in good health. Some clones in this sample may be carry-over from other donors' samples. Material: PBMCs. In DNA, the CDR3 is TGTGCCAGCAGCTCAATGGTGGGACAGGGTACCCTCTACGAGCAGTACTTC. It specifies CASSSMVGQGTLYEQYF.